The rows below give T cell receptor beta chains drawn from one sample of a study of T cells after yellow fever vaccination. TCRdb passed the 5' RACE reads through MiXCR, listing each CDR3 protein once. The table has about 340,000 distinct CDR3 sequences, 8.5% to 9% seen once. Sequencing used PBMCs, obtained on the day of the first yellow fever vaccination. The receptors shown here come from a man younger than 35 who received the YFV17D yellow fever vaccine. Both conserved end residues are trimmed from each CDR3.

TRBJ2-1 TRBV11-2 ASSSRMMEQF
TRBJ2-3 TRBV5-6 ASSPGLGCYTQY
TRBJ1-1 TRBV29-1 SVEGSNTEAF
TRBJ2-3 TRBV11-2 ASSLVGILAATDTQY
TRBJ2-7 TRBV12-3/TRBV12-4 ASTADTVGYEQY
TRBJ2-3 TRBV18 ASSPQRVADTQY
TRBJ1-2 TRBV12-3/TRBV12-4 ALPRGPLANYGYT
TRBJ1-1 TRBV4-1 ASSQAGAGPVNTEAF
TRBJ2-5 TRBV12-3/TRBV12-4 ASRTHGASLETQY
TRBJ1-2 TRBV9 ASSVDNNYGYT
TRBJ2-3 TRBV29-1 SDYLHTGGGTDTQY
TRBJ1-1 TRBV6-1 ASSTIGTGGDREAF
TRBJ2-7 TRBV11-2 ASSTGDKTYEQY
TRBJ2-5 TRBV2 ASSRTGESQTQY
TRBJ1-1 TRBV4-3 ASSQELRVTEAF
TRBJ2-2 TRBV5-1 ASGMGQGYTGELF
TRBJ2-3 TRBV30 AWSAGAVPDTQY
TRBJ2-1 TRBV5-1 ASSLRYPDEQF
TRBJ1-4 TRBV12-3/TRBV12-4 ASRVRQGAEKLF
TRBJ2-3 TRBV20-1 SARVSLSHVGTDTQY
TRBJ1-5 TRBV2 ASSATGNDQPQH
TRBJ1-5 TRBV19 ASSIAPRNSGVRGNQPQH
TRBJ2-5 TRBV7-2 ASSDQRETQY
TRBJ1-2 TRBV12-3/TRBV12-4 ASSPRGQTGYT
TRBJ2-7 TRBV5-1 ASSLEGWGYEQY
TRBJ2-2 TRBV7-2 ASSVTSGGYTGELF
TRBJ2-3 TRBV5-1 ASSSDRATDTQY
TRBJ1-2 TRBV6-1 ASSKPGSGQPYGYT
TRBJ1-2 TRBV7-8 ASSSGGRLANYGYT
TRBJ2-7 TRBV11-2 ASSSIKTNRGRFYEQY
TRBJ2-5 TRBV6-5 ASSYSIEGTGRETQY
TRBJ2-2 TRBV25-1 ASSVGTSGGELF
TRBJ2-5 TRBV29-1 SVGHGAKETQY
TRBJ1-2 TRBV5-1 ASSLGPLWDYGYT
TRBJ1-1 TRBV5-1 ASSLGRAEAF
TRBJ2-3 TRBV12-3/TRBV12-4 ASRPGLAGGADTQY
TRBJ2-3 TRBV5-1 ASSLQQYTDTQY
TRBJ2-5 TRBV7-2 ASSFRAQTETQY
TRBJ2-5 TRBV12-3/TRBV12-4 ASSTGLAGGQRGTQY
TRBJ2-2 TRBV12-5 ASGLGPNTGELF
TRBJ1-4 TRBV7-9 ASSPGPRGTNEKLF
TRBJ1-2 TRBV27 ASSLSGPHPNYGYT
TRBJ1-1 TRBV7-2 ASSLGSLLGTEAF
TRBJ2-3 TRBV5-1 ASSFPRTGTGPDTQY
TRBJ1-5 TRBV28 ASSSLRTGVVQPQH
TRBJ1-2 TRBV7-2 ASSLEAGGYT
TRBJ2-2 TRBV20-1 SARGPGRGTGELF
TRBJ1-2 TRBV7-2 ASSQWASYGYT
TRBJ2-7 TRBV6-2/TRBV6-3 ASSRFPYEQY
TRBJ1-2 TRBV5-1 ASSFGDRVDYGYT
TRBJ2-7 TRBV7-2 ASSLGVGGAYEQY
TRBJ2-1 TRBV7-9 ASSPGGFEQF
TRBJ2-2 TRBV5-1 ASSLEGQGELF
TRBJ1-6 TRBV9 ASSGRGLNSPLH
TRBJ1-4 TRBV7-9 ASTQNWGAATNEKLF
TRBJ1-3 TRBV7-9 ASSDRGPAIY
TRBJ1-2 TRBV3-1 ASSAQQYYGYT
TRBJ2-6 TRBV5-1 ASSLAARGVFGANVLT
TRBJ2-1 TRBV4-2 ASSQDTSGSYNEQF